These T cell receptor beta chains were read from a single sample in a study of blood T cell repertoires in COVID-19. The repertoire was sequenced with immunoSEQ multiplex PCR; TCRdb's copy has only in-frame clones and lacks some. In the table there are around 200,000 clones, 85% to 90% of which are singletons. The sample comprised PBMCs or T cells enriched from blood (not recorded which). These receptors came from a man aged 30-40 years who had recovered from COVID-19. Both conserved end residues are part of each CDR3. The order of the fields is CDR3 DNA, CDR3 protein, J gene, clone size, V gene, D gene. The D gene is left open where the match is weak. Size tells how often a clone was seen (once, few, many) or the class of an expanded clone, and some rows leave it out.

cdr3_nt: TGTGCCAGCAGCTTGGTCAGGTATTCCTACGAGCAGTACTTC
cdr3_aa: CASSLVRYSYEQYF
j_call: TRBJ2-7
clone_size: .
v_call: TRBV5-6
d_call: .

cdr3_nt: TGCAGCGTTGAAGATCGCAGGGACAGGAATGAAAAACTGTTTTTT
cdr3_aa: CSVEDRRDRNEKLFF
j_call: TRBJ1-4
clone_size: once
v_call: TRBV29-1
d_call: TRBD1

cdr3_nt: TGTGCCACCAGTGATCCCCAGCAGGGGACCCAGTACTTC
cdr3_aa: CATSDPQQGTQYF
j_call: TRBJ2-5
clone_size: .
v_call: TRBV24-1
d_call: .

cdr3_nt: TGTGCCAGCAGCTCGAGCGGGCACTACAATGAGCAGTTCTTC
cdr3_aa: CASSSSGHYNEQFF
j_call: TRBJ2-1
clone_size: once
v_call: TRBV5-5
d_call: .

cdr3_nt: TGTGCCTGGGGCTTCAGCGACAGGAACACCGGGGAGCTGTTTTTT
cdr3_aa: CAWGFSDRNTGELFF
j_call: TRBJ2-2
clone_size: .
v_call: TRBV30
d_call: .

cdr3_nt: TGTGCCAGTAGGGCAAGCGGGGGGGCCTATGATGAGCAGTTCTTC
cdr3_aa: CASRASGGAYDEQFF
j_call: TRBJ2-1
clone_size: .
v_call: TRBV19
d_call: TRBD2

cdr3_nt: TGTGCCAGCAGTTTACAGGGGAACTATGGCTACACCTTC
cdr3_aa: CASSLQGNYGYTF
j_call: TRBJ1-2
clone_size: .
v_call: TRBV27
d_call: .

cdr3_nt: TGTGCCAGCAGCGACCCCCGCGGGGGGGGGCCCGAGCAAGAGACCCAGTACTTC
cdr3_aa: CASSDPRGGGPEQETQYF
j_call: TRBJ2-5
clone_size: .
v_call: TRBV9
d_call: TRBD2

cdr3_nt: TGTGCCAGCAGGAGACAGGGTTTGAACACTGAAGCTTTCTTT
cdr3_aa: CASRRQGLNTEAFF
j_call: TRBJ1-1
clone_size: .
v_call: TRBV6-5
d_call: TRBD1

cdr3_nt: TGTGCCAGCAGCCCGAGACGGGGGGGCACTGAAGCTTTCTTT
cdr3_aa: CASSPRRGGTEAFF
j_call: TRBJ1-1
clone_size: .
v_call: TRBV5-5
d_call: .

cdr3_nt: TGTGCCAGCATTCCCCTCAAGTTACAGGGCTCCTACGAGCAGTACTTC
cdr3_aa: CASIPLKLQGSYEQYF
j_call: TRBJ2-7
clone_size: .
v_call: TRBV28
d_call: .

cdr3_nt: TGTGCCAGCAGCTTACAGGGTAGCGAAAAACTGTTTTTT
cdr3_aa: CASSLQGSEKLFF
j_call: TRBJ1-4
clone_size: .
v_call: TRBV5-5
d_call: .

cdr3_nt: TGTGCCTGGAGTGTACGGAGGGTCCCGGGCACTGAAGCTTTCTTT
cdr3_aa: CAWSVRRVPGTEAFF
j_call: TRBJ1-1
clone_size: .
v_call: TRBV30
d_call: .

cdr3_nt: TGCGCCAGCAGCCCTCGGACAGGGCCCAATCAGCCCCAGCATTTT
cdr3_aa: CASSPRTGPNQPQHF
j_call: TRBJ1-5
clone_size: .
v_call: TRBV4-3
d_call: TRBD1

cdr3_nt: TGTGCCAGCAGCCAATTCCCGGACAGGGGCACCTACGAGCAGTACTTC
cdr3_aa: CASSQFPDRGTYEQYF
j_call: TRBJ2-7
clone_size: once
v_call: TRBV3-1/TRBV3-2
d_call: TRBD1

cdr3_nt: TGTGCCACCAGTGATTCCACCGGGGGGAAGCAGCCCCAGCATTTT
cdr3_aa: CATSDSTGGKQPQHF
j_call: TRBJ1-5
clone_size: once
v_call: TRBV24-1
d_call: .

cdr3_nt: TGTGCCAGCAGCTGGACACTTAATTCACCCCTCCACTTT
cdr3_aa: CASSWTLNSPLHF
j_call: TRBJ1-6
clone_size: .
v_call: TRBV6-2/TRBV6-3
d_call: .

cdr3_nt: TGTGCCAGCAGTCAGACCTACAGGGTCGCCGGGGAGCTGTTTTTT
cdr3_aa: CASSQTYRVAGELFF
j_call: TRBJ2-2
clone_size: .
v_call: TRBV28
d_call: .

cdr3_nt: TGTGCCAGCAGACTGACAGGGAATAGCAATCAGCCCCAGCATTTT
cdr3_aa: CASRLTGNSNQPQHF
j_call: TRBJ1-5
clone_size: few
v_call: TRBV6-5
d_call: TRBD1

cdr3_nt: TGTGCCAGCAGCGTCGTGGCAGGGGTTTCCTACGAGCAGTACTTC
cdr3_aa: CASSVVAGVSYEQYF
j_call: TRBJ2-7
clone_size: .
v_call: TRBV6-5
d_call: .

cdr3_nt: TGTGCCAGCAGACGGGACAGGGGGAACTATGGCTACACCTTC
cdr3_aa: CASRRDRGNYGYTF
j_call: TRBJ1-2
clone_size: .
v_call: TRBV9
d_call: TRBD1

cdr3_nt: TGCGCCAGCAGCTTGGCGGACAGGAGCACCCAAGGCTGCACCTTC
cdr3_aa: CASSLADRSTQGCTF
j_call: TRBJ1-2
clone_size: .
v_call: TRBV5-1
d_call: TRBD1

cdr3_nt: TGTGCCATCAGTTACTCGGGGGAGAGATCAACTGGCTACACCTTC
cdr3_aa: CAISYSGERSTGYTF
j_call: TRBJ1-2
clone_size: .
v_call: TRBV10-3
d_call: .

cdr3_nt: TGTGCCTGGAGTGGGGCTTTGCATGGCTACACCTTC
cdr3_aa: CAWSGALHGYTF
j_call: TRBJ1-2
clone_size: .
v_call: TRBV30
d_call: .

cdr3_nt: TGTGCCAGCAGCTCACAAAGCGATTCCTACAATGAGCAGTTCTTC
cdr3_aa: CASSSQSDSYNEQFF
j_call: TRBJ2-1
clone_size: .
v_call: TRBV11-2
d_call: .

cdr3_nt: TGCGCCAGCAGCCAGAGACAGGGGGCCTACGAGCAGTACTTC
cdr3_aa: CASSQRQGAYEQYF
j_call: TRBJ2-7
clone_size: .
v_call: TRBV4-3
d_call: TRBD1

cdr3_nt: TGTGCCAGTAGTATCGACAGGGGAGGTTCCTACAATGAGCAGTTCTTC
cdr3_aa: CASSIDRGGSYNEQFF
j_call: TRBJ2-1
clone_size: .
v_call: TRBV19
d_call: TRBD1

cdr3_nt: TGTGCCAGCAGTGAGCTAGCGGGGGGTTCAGATACGCAGTATTTT
cdr3_aa: CASSELAGGSDTQYF
j_call: TRBJ2-3
clone_size: .
v_call: TRBV6-1
d_call: TRBD2

cdr3_nt: TGTGCCAGCAGTGAAGCCGACAGGCCGAACCTCTATAATTCACCCCTCCACTTT
cdr3_aa: CASSEADRPNLYNSPLHF
j_call: TRBJ1-6
clone_size: .
v_call: TRBV2
d_call: .

cdr3_nt: TGTGCCAGCAGCCGCCGGGTCGAGGGCTACACCTTC
cdr3_aa: CASSRRVEGYTF
j_call: TRBJ1-2
clone_size: .
v_call: TRBV7-9
d_call: .

cdr3_nt: TGTGCCAGCAGTTTAGGCAGGGATTATGGCTACACCTTC
cdr3_aa: CASSLGRDYGYTF
j_call: TRBJ1-2
clone_size: .
v_call: TRBV12-3/TRBV12-4
d_call: .

cdr3_nt: TGTGCCAGCAGCGGACAGGGGACGGAGACCCAGTACTTC
cdr3_aa: CASSGQGTETQYF
j_call: TRBJ2-5
clone_size: .
v_call: TRBV7-8
d_call: TRBD1

cdr3_nt: TGCGCCAGCAGCTTGAAGGGAGGGGTAGATACGCAGTATTTT
cdr3_aa: CASSLKGGVDTQYF
j_call: TRBJ2-3
clone_size: .
v_call: TRBV5-1
d_call: TRBD2

cdr3_nt: TGTGCCAGCAGTTGGGGGGCGAACACCGGGGAGCTGTTTTTT
cdr3_aa: CASSWGANTGELFF
j_call: TRBJ2-2
clone_size: .
v_call: TRBV27
d_call: .

cdr3_nt: TGCGCCAGCAGCCAAGTAGTCAACAGATTCTCCTACGAGCAGTACTTC
cdr3_aa: CASSQVVNRFSYEQYF
j_call: TRBJ2-7
clone_size: .
v_call: TRBV4-1
d_call: .

cdr3_nt: TGTGCCAGCAGTGTCCTGGCCAACACCGGGGAGCTGTTTTTT
cdr3_aa: CASSVLANTGELFF
j_call: TRBJ2-2
clone_size: .
v_call: TRBV6-4
d_call: .

cdr3_nt: TGTGCCTGGAGTCCGGACCACTACGGACAGGGGAGGGAGACCCAGTACTTC
cdr3_aa: CAWSPDHYGQGRETQYF
j_call: TRBJ2-5
clone_size: .
v_call: TRBV30
d_call: TRBD1

cdr3_nt: TGTGCCAGCAGCCCTACTAGCGGGAAAGGCAATGAGCAGTTCTTC
cdr3_aa: CASSPTSGKGNEQFF
j_call: TRBJ2-1
clone_size: .
v_call: TRBV11-2
d_call: TRBD2

cdr3_nt: TGTGCCAGCAGTTTGCAGGGAGGTGAAAAACTGTTTTTT
cdr3_aa: CASSLQGGEKLFF
j_call: TRBJ1-4
clone_size: .
v_call: TRBV28
d_call: .

cdr3_nt: TGCGCCAGCAGTCATAGCGGGGGGGCCGGTGAGCAGTTCTTC
cdr3_aa: CASSHSGGAGEQFF
j_call: TRBJ2-1
clone_size: .
v_call: TRBV23-1
d_call: TRBD2

cdr3_nt: TGTGCCAGCAGCCTAGGGACTAGCGGGTACGAGCAGTACTTC
cdr3_aa: CASSLGTSGYEQYF
j_call: TRBJ2-7
clone_size: .
v_call: TRBV9
d_call: TRBD2

cdr3_nt: TGTGCCAGCAGTGAAAGGGAGGATCCCTACAATGAGCAGTTCTTC
cdr3_aa: CASSEREDPYNEQFF
j_call: TRBJ2-1
clone_size: .
v_call: TRBV2
d_call: .

cdr3_nt: TGTGCCACCAGTAAACAGGGGAGTTATGGCTACACCTTC
cdr3_aa: CATSKQGSYGYTF
j_call: TRBJ1-2
clone_size: .
v_call: TRBV24-1
d_call: TRBD1

cdr3_nt: TGTGCCATCAGTGAGTCTGGACAACCTAACTATGGCTACACCTTC
cdr3_aa: CAISESGQPNYGYTF
j_call: TRBJ1-2
clone_size: .
v_call: TRBV10-3
d_call: .

cdr3_nt: TGTGCCAGCAGCCCAACTAGCGGCTCCTACGAGCAGTACTTC
cdr3_aa: CASSPTSGSYEQYF
j_call: TRBJ2-7
clone_size: once
v_call: TRBV5-4
d_call: TRBD2

cdr3_nt: TGTGCCAGCAGCCAATGGCCGGGTGGGGGACAGGGTTCCTACAATGAGCAGTTCTTC
cdr3_aa: CASSQWPGGGQGSYNEQFF
j_call: TRBJ2-1
clone_size: .
v_call: TRBV7-2
d_call: TRBD1

cdr3_nt: TGTGCCAGCCTAGCTTGGGGCTCCTTTCCGGGACAGGGGAGTTCGTCTGGAAACACCATATATTTT
cdr3_aa: CASLAWGSFPGQGSSSGNTIYF
j_call: TRBJ1-3
clone_size: .
v_call: TRBV2
d_call: TRBD1